One sample yielded the 22 T cell receptor beta chains listed below, sequenced in a study of brain T cells in children with intractable seizures. Clones were sequenced by immunoSEQ multiplex PCR, and TCRdb holds only the in-frame ones, with some missing. The sample lists roughly 110,000 clones; 94% were seen once. The sequences come from peripheral blood, collected at surgery. These receptors were collected from a boy younger than two with hemimegalencephaly and intractable seizures.

V usage is TRBV27 and J usage is TRBJ2-4; TRBD1 matches at 7 bases. The trim removed 5 bases at V and 3 bases at J, leaving 7 bases unmatched. Per germline, CDR1 MNHEY and CDR2 SMNVEV (reference sequence). The CDR3 runs to 15 residues. The CDR3 DNA reads as TGTGCCAGCAGTCCGATAGACAGGGTCAAAAACATTCAGTACTTC. This gives the protein CASSPIDRVKNIQYF.

The V call is TRBV6-5, the J call TRBJ2-2, with D unclear. In germline, CDR1 is MNHEY, CDR2 SVGAGI. There are 11 residues in the CDR3. Trimming removed 6 bases at V and 5 bases at J, with 4 bases between. The CDR3 protein is CASRSTGELFF. In nucleotides, the CDR3 is TGTGCCAGCAGATCGACCGGGGAGCTGTTTTTT.

As DNA, the CDR3 is TGTGCCAGCAGCCAACCCCTACTAGCGGGAGTGGCAGATACGCAGTATTTT. It encodes CASSQPLLAGVADTQYF. The gene calls are TRBV3-1 (or the pseudogene TRBV3-2) and TRBJ2-3; 11 bases match TRBD2. The CDR3 runs 17 residues. V trimming: 2 bases; J trimming: 4 bases; junction bases outside the gene matches: 8. The germline gives CDR1 LGHDT, CDR2 YNNKEL (reference sequence).

This clone was detected only a few times. The chain links TRBV9 to TRBJ2-7; TRBD2 matches 10 bases. J gave up 3 bases and V 2 bases, and 2 bases lay outside the gene matches. Germline V gene sequence: CDR1 SGDLS, CDR2 YYNGEE. The CDR3 extends over 14 amino acids. This CDR3 reads CASSVVAGGYEQYF. CDR3 coding DNA: TGTGCCAGCAGCGTCGTAGCGGGAGGCTACGAGCAGTACTTC.

This clone appeared a single time. The chain is built from TRBV29-1 and TRBJ2-1; 12 bases align to TRBD2. Germline assignment: CDR1 SQVTM and CDR2 ANQGSEA. The CDR3 contains 15 residues. V lost 4 bases to trimming and J lost 6 bases; unmatched junction nucleotides: 7. CDR3 residues: CSVGRLAGGLNEQFF. The DNA for the CDR3 is TGCAGCGTTGGGAGGCTAGCGGGAGGGCTCAATGAGCAGTTCTTC.

The rearrangement joins TRBV5-1 to TRBJ1-6; possible D gene TRBD1, 5 bases. Per germline, CDR1 SGHRS and CDR2 YFSETQ. V was trimmed by 0 bases and J by 11 bases, leaving 12 bases between them. The CDR3 covers 14 residues. This CDR3 reads CASSLGDPGAPLHF. CDR3 DNA: TGCGCCAGCAGCTTGGGGGACCCGGGGGCACCCCTCCACTTT.

The gene calls are TRBV19 and TRBJ2-7, with a tentative D call TRBD1 (6 bases). The V gene lost 6 bases and the J gene lost 1 base, with 16 bases spanning the gap. From germline, CDR1 is LNHDA and CDR2 SQIVND (reference sequence). The CDR3 loop spans 15 amino acids. CDR3 amino acids: CASSQTGKVSYEQYF. The CDR3 nucleotides read TGTGCCAGTAGCCAAACAGGGAAAGTTTCCTACGAGCAGTACTTC. The whole variable domain, filled in from reference TRBV19 and TRBJ2-7, reads DGGITQSPKYLFRKEGQNVTLSCEQNLNHDAMYWYRQDPGQGLRLIYYSQIVNDFQKGDIAEGYSVSREKKESFPLTVTSAQKNPTAFYLCASSQTGKVSYEQYFGPGTRLTVT.

This clone was seen at least ten times. V is TRBV28 and J is TRBJ2-7; perhaps TRBD1 as D (6 bases). The V gene's germline CDR1 is MDHEN and CDR2 SYDVKM. Trimming removed 3 bases at V and 7 bases at J, with 13 bases between. CDR3 size: 13 residues. CDR3 DNA sequence: TGTGCCAGCAGTTTTTCGGACAGTCCAGAGCAGTACTTC. It is translated as CASSFSDSPEQYF.

This sequence joins TRBV6-5 and TRBJ2-1; 8 bases fit TRBD2. The CDR3 has 14 amino acids. V was clipped by 6 bases and J by 6 bases; unmatched bases: 7. CDR1 MNHEY and CDR2 SVGAGI come from the germline V gene. Written as DNA, the CDR3 is TGTGCCAGCAGACCGGACGGGAGGGCCAATGAGCAGTTCTTC. It yields the protein CASRPDGRANEQFF.

The chain recombines TRBV25-1 with TRBJ1-1, with D uncertain. Per germline, CDR1 MGHDK and CDR2 SYGVNS. The CDR3 runs to 11 residues. Between the trimmed V and J ends, which lost 10 bases and 5 bases, there was a span of 11 bases. The CDR3 coding sequence is TGTGCCACCGCCCGCGGAACTGAAGCTTTCTTT. This translates into CATARGTEAFF.

The J gene is TRBJ2-7, the V gene TRBV4-2, with 11 bases that match TRBD1. Trimming removed 5 bases from V and 2 bases from J; junction bases left unmatched: 5. The CDR3 spans 15 residues. Germline assignment: CDR1 LGHNA and CDR2 YNFKEQ. The CDR3 sequence is CASSSRDRGAYEQYF. CDR3 in DNA: TGTGCCAGCAGCTCCCGGGACAGGGGGGCCTACGAGCAGTACTTC.

The chain joins TRBV6-5 to TRBJ1-2; TRBD1 aligns across 7 bases. This CDR3 comprises 13 residues. Germline assignment: CDR1 MNHEY and CDR2 SVGAGI. The V segment lost 0 bases and the J segment 8 bases; nucleotides outside the gene matches: 3. CDR3 sequence (DNA): TGTGCCAGCAGTTACTCGACAGGGACGGGCTACACCTTC. This sequence encodes CASSYSTGTGYTF.

The CDR3 DNA follows: TGTGCCAGCAGCTCACTCAGGAAGGGTTGTGAAGCTTTCTTT. Amino acids: CASSSLRKGCEAFF. The V gene is TRBV2, the J gene TRBJ1-1; D unclear. V was cut by 6 bases and J by 7 bases, with 18 bases left in between. This CDR3 has 14 residues. In germline, CDR1 is SNHLY, CDR2 FYNNEI.

The rearrangement joins TRBV6-2 or TRBV6-3 to TRBJ2-7; 12 nucleotides match TRBD2. The CDR3 totals 18 residues. Germline assignment: CDR1 MNHEY and CDR2 SVGEGT. The J segment lost 1 base and the V segment lost 2 bases, leaving 9 bases of the junction unmatched. The CDR3 sequence is CASSYGRGLAGPSYEQYF. The CDR3, as DNA: TGTGCCAGCAGTTACGGACGAGGACTAGCGGGACCGTCCTACGAGCAGTACTTC.

The rearrangement links TRBV7-9 to TRBJ1-4; D not resolved. Germline values: CDR1 SEHNR, CDR2 FQNEAQ (reference sequence). This CDR3 is 11 amino acids long. Trimming pared 3 bases from V and 8 bases from J, leaving 4 bases between. The CDR3, as DNA: TGTGCCAGCAGCTTCGACGAAAAACTGTTTTTT. Translation: CASSFDEKLFF.

This sequence joins TRBV4-2 and TRBJ2-3; D not certain. The germline gives CDR1 LGHNA, CDR2 YNFKEQ. There are 15 residues in the CDR3. The V gene lost 1 base and the J gene lost 1 base, with 9 bases spanning the gap. CDR3 region: CASSQVTHGTDTQYF. The CDR3 bases are TGTGCCAGCAGCCAAGTAACCCATGGCACAGATACGCAGTATTTT.

This chain joins TRBV7-2 and TRBJ2-2; D assignment may be TRBD1 or TRBD2 (5 bases each). The V gene lost 7 bases and the J gene lost 2 bases, with 14 bases spanning the gap. This CDR3 is 15 amino acids long. Per germline, CDR1 SGHTA and CDR2 FQGNSA. CDR3 DNA: TGTGCCAGCACCCCGGTCGGGACCAACACCGGGGAGCTGTTTTTT. It is translated as CASTPVGTNTGELFF.

The chain is built from TRBV5-6 and TRBJ2-7; TRBD1 matches at 9 bases. This CDR3 is 17 amino acids long. The V segment lost 5 bases and the J segment 0 bases; nucleotides outside the gene matches: 12. Germline V gives CDR1 SGHDT, CDR2 YYEEEE. In DNA, the CDR3 is TGTGCCAGCAGTTTCACTAGATGGGACAGGGCCTCCTACGAGCAGTACTTC. Translated: CASSFTRWDRASYEQYF.

The rearrangement links TRBV9 to TRBJ2-5; TRBD2 agrees at 12 bases. This CDR3 region has 16 residues. Germline CDR1 reads SGDLS; CDR2 reads YYNGEE. J lost 3 bases, V lost 3 bases, and 6 bases had no gene match. This CDR3 reads CASSGLPSGREETQYF. The CDR3 DNA follows: TGTGCCAGCAGCGGACTTCCTAGCGGGAGGGAAGAGACCCAGTACTTC.

The chain is built from TRBV15 and TRBJ2-1, with a possible D match to TRBD2 (5 bases). The CDR3 runs 16 residues. The germline V and J ends were trimmed by 3 bases and 2 bases, with 14 bases remaining between them. The germline gives CDR1 LNHNV, CDR2 YYDKDF (reference sequence). The CDR3 coding sequence is TGTGCCACCAGCAGGGAGGCGGGCCCAACCTACAATGAGCAGTTCTTC. Its translation is CATSREAGPTYNEQFF.

The chain uses TRBV27 and TRBJ2-7; maybe TRBD2 (7 bases). The V gene lost 6 bases and the J gene lost 2 bases, with 23 bases spanning the gap. Germline V gives CDR1 MNHEY, CDR2 SMNVEV (reference sequence). The length of the CDR3 is 17 residues. The CDR3 reads CASRGTRGGDTPYEQYF. The CDR3 DNA is TGTGCCAGCAGGGGCACTAGGGGGGGGGACACCCCCTACGAGCAGTACTTC.

The V gene is TRBV11-2, the J gene TRBJ2-2; the match to TRBD1 covers 9 bases. V was pared by 5 bases and J by 6 bases, with 10 bases of the junction left unmatched. Germline V gene sequence: CDR1 SGHAT, CDR2 FQNNGV. This CDR3 comprises 16 residues. The CDR3 here is CASSRRYRGRPGELFF. In DNA form, the CDR3 reads TGTGCCAGCAGCCGGCGCTACAGGGGGCGCCCCGGGGAGCTGTTTTTT. Full variable domain (missing parts from reference TRBV11-2 and TRBJ2-2): EAGVAQSPRYKIIEKRQSVAFWCNPISGHATLYWYQQILGQGPKLLIQFQNNGVVDDSQLPKDRFSAERLKGVDSTLKIQPAKLEDSAVYLCASSRRYRGRPGELFFGEGSRLTVL.